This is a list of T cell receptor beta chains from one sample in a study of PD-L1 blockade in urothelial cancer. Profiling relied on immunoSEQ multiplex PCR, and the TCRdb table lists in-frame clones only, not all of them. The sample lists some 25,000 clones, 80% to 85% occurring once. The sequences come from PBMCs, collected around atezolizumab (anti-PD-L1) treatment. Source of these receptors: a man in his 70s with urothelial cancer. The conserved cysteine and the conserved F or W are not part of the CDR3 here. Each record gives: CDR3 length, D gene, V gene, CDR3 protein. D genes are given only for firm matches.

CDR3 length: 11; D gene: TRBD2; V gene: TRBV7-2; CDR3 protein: ASSLGLAADPF
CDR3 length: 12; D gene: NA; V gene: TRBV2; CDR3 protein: ASRRLERAGELF
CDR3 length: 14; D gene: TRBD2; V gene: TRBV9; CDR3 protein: ASSKQAGGDVDEQY
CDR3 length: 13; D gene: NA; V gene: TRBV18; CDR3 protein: ASSPGSQAYQPQH
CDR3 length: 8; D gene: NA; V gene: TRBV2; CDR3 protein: ASRTSKLF
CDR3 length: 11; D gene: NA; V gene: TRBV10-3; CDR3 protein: AISGTEDYEQY
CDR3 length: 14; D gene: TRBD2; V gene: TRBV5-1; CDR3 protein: ASSLEGLAGVNEQF
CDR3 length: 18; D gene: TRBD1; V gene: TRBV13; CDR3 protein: ASSLAASSGGTGWDQPQH
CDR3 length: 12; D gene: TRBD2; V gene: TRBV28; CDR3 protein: ASKAGVDTGELF
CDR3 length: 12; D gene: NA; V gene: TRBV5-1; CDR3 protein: ASSLRQVTDEQY
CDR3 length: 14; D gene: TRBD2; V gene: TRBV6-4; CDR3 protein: ASSDSPSGTYNEQF
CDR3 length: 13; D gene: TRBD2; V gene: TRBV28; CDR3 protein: ASSLAGVGDNEQF
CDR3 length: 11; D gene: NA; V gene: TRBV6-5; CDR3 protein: ASRGSGSYGYT
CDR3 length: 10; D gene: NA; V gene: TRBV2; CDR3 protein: ASGQGGETQY